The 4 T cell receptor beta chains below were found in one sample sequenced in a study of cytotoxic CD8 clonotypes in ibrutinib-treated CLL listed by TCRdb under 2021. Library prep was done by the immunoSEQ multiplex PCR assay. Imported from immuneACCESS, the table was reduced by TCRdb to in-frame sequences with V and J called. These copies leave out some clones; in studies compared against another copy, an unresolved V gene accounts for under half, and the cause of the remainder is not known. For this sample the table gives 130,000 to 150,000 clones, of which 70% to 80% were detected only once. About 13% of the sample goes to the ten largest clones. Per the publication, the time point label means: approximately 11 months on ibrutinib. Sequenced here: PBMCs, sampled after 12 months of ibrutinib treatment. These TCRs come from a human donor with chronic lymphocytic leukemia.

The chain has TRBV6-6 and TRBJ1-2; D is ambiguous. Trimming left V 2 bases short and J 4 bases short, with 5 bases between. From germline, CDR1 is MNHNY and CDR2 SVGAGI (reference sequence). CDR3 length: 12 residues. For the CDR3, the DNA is TGTGCCAGCAGTTACGATAGCTATGGCTACACCTTC. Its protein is CASSYDSYGYTF.

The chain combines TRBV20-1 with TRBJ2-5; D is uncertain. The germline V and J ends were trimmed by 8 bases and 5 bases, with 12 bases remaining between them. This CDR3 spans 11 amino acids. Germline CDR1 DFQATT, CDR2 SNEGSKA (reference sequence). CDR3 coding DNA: TGCAGTACCCTTAGACGGGAGACCCAGTACTTC. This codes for CSTLRRETQYF.

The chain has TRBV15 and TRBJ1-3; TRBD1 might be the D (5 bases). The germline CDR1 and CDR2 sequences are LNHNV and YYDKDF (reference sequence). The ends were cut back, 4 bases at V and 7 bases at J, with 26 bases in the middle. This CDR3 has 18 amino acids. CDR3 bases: TGTGCCACCAGCACCTACTCAGGACGGCCCGGGGGTAGGAACACCATATATTTT. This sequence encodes CATSTYSGRPGGRNTIYF.

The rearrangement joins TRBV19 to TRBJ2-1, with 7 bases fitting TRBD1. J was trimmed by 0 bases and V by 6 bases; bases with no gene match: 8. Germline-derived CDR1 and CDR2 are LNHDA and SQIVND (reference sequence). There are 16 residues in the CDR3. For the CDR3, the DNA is TGTGCCAGTAGGGGGACAGATAGTATCTCCTACAATGAGCAGTTCTTC. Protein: CASRGTDSISYNEQFF.